These 18 T cell receptor beta chains were all obtained from the same sample, sequenced in a study of blood T cell repertoires in COVID-19. This table comes from immunoSEQ multiplex PCR, and its TCRdb copy is limited to in-frame clones, with some not included. The repertoire holds 70,000 or so clones, with 75% to 90% as singletons. Sequenced input: peripheral blood. The receptors were sampled from a man aged 25-45 years with acute or convalescent COVID-19.

This rearrangement joins TRBV19 to TRBJ2-1, with 9 positions matching TRBD2. The CDR3 spans 20 residues. V lost 5 bases, J lost 6 bases, and 23 bases stayed unmatched. Per germline, CDR1 LNHDA and CDR2 SQIVND (reference sequence). The CDR3 loop reads CASSAQTSGALQWGVNEQFF. DNA for the CDR3: TGTGCCAGTAGTGCCCAGACTAGCGGCGCACTACAGTGGGGTGTCAATGAGCAGTTCTTC.

The chain links TRBV2 to TRBJ1-2; tentative D call: TRBD1 (6 bases). V was shortened by 6 bases and J by 8 bases, with 13 bases between the two germline ends. This CDR3 spans 12 amino acids. Germline assignment: CDR1 SNHLY and CDR2 FYNNEI. The CDR3 loop is CASRTGVEGYTF. As DNA, the CDR3 is TGTGCCAGCAGGACAGGAGTCGAAGGCTACACCTTC.

The chain uses TRBV28 and TRBJ1-2; D possibly corresponds to TRBD1 (5 bases). Between the trimmed V and J ends, which lost 5 bases and 4 bases, there was a span of 23 bases. Germline V lookup: CDR1 MDHEN, CDR2 SYDVKM. There are 17 residues in the CDR3. CDR3 bases: TGTGCCAGCAGTAAGGCAGGACAAGGACCCTCGGGCTATGGCTACACCTTC. Amino acids: CASSKAGQGPSGYGYTF.

J is TRBJ1-2 and V is TRBV11-2; a weak D match, TRBD1 (5 bases). The CDR3 extends over 13 amino acids. CDR1 is SGHAT and CDR2 is FQNNGV in the germline V gene. V was pared by 2 bases and J by 8 bases, with 12 bases between. The CDR3 DNA sequence: TGTGCCAGCAGCTTAAGGCAGGGTCACGGCTACACCTTC. Residues: CASSLRQGHGYTF.

The chain couples TRBV5-1 to TRBJ2-1, with 11 bases that match TRBD1. The CDR3 consists of 17 residues. The ends lost 0 bases at V and 4 bases at J; junction bases unmatched: 6. In germline, CDR1 is SGHRS, CDR2 YFSETQ. The CDR3 is CASSLVAGTGGYNEQFF. CDR3 bases: TGCGCCAGCAGCTTGGTGGCCGGGACAGGGGGATACAATGAGCAGTTCTTC.

This chain connects TRBV10-3 to TRBJ2-1, with TRBD1 matching 8 bases. The germline CDR1 and CDR2 sequences are ENHRY and SYGVKD. With V trimmed by 6 bases and J by 7 bases, 11 bases remained unmatched. CDR3 length: 15 residues. CDR3 in amino acids: CAISKGQATVNEQFF. CDR3 in DNA: TGTGCCATCAGCAAGGGACAGGCGACAGTAAATGAGCAGTTCTTC.

The CDR3 DNA reads as TGCAGTGCTAGTTCGGCAGGGGGAAGAAACACCATATATTTT. Translated: CSASSAGGRNTIYF. The rearrangement uses TRBV20-1 and TRBJ1-3; TRBD1 matches at 7 bases. The CDR3 length is 14 residues. With V trimmed by 3 bases and J by 5 bases, 7 bases remained unmatched. Looked up from germline, CDR1 is DFQATT and CDR2 is SNEGSKA (reference sequence).

The chain carries TRBV2 and TRBJ1-2; D uncertain. CDR1 and CDR2 from the germline V gene are SNHLY and FYNNEI. Trimming removed 2 bases at V and 5 bases at J, with 6 bases between. This CDR3 contains 12 residues. Here the CDR3 DNA reads TGTGCCAGCAGTGAAACAAAGTATGGCTACACCTTC. The encoded protein is CASSETKYGYTF.

This rearrangement joins TRBV25-1 to TRBJ2-1; tentatively, D is TRBD2 (6 bases). The germline V and J ends were trimmed by 2 bases and 2 bases, with 10 bases remaining between them. Germline CDR1 and CDR2: MGHDK and SYGVNS. The CDR3 is 15 amino acids. CDR3 nucleotides: TGTGCCAGCAGTGAACTGGGGGGTACCTACAATGAGCAGTTCTTC. The encoded protein is CASSELGGTYNEQFF. The full variable domain, with the rest looked up from reference TRBV25-1 and TRBJ2-1, is EADIYQTPRYLVIGTGKKITLECSQTMGHDKMYWYQQDPGMELHLIHYSYGVNSTEKGDLSSESTVSRIRTEHFPLTLESARPSHTSQYLCASSELGGTYNEQFFGPGTRLTVL.

The chain is built from TRBV2 and TRBJ1-1, with 7 bases that match TRBD1. Germline V CDR1 and CDR2: SNHLY, FYNNEI. There are 13 residues in the CDR3. V gave up 2 bases and J gave up 4 bases; unmatched junction bases: 1. The CDR3 DNA follows: TGTGCCAGCAGTGAACCAGGGGGCACTGAAGCTTTCTTT. Translating gives CASSEPGGTEAFF.

The V and J genes are TRBV9 and TRBJ1-3, with 8 bases that match TRBD1. The germline V gene has CDR1 SGDLS and CDR2 YYNGEE. The CDR3 is 18 residues long. V lost 5 bases to trimming and J lost 0 bases; unmatched junction nucleotides: 13. In nucleotides, the CDR3 is TGTGCCAGCAGGGAGAGACAGGGGACCCACCTCTCTGGAAACACCATATATTTT. Translating gives CASRERQGTHLSGNTIYF.

The rearrangement links TRBV7-9 to TRBJ1-4, with D possibly being TRBD1 (6 bases). CDR1 and CDR2 from the germline V gene are SEHNR and FQNEAQ (reference sequence). V gave up 4 bases and J gave up 7 bases, with 16 bases separating them. The CDR3 runs to 15 residues. CDR3 sequence: CASSSQSQGFEKLFF. For the CDR3, the DNA is TGTGCCAGCAGCTCCCAGTCACAGGGTTTTGAAAAACTGTTTTTT.

The chain carries TRBV5-1 and TRBJ1-1, with D maybe TRBD1 (6 bases). The CDR3 loop spans 14 amino acids. CDR1 is SGHRS and CDR2 is YFSETQ in the germline V gene. V was pared by 4 bases and J by 6 bases, with 16 bases between. The CDR3 is CASSVVQGMAEAFF. DNA of the CDR3: TGCGCCAGCAGCGTGGTACAGGGTATGGCTGAAGCTTTCTTT.

The J gene is TRBJ1-1, the V gene TRBV27, with a weak D call TRBD1 (6 bases). The CDR3 is 14 amino acids. Germline loops: CDR1 MNHEY, CDR2 SMNVEV (reference sequence). The ends were cut back, 5 bases at V and 5 bases at J, with 15 bases in the middle. The CDR3 nucleotides are TGTGCCAGCAGTGGGCAGAGCCAGGGGACTGAAGCTTTCTTT. This encodes CASSGQSQGTEAFF.

The rearrangement links TRBV5-4 to TRBJ2-1; 10 bases align to TRBD1. This CDR3 contains 15 residues. CDR1 is SGHNT, CDR2 YYREEE, per germline (reference sequence). The ends lost 4 bases at V and 4 bases at J; junction bases unmatched: 5. The CDR3 here is CASSKDRGEYNEQFF. Here the CDR3 DNA reads TGTGCCAGCAGCAAGGACAGGGGGGAGTACAATGAGCAGTTCTTC.

The V and J genes are TRBV5-1 and TRBJ1-1, with TRBD1 matching 9 bases. The CDR3 has 15 amino acids. Looked up from germline, CDR1 is SGHRS and CDR2 is YFSETQ. V dropped 7 bases and J dropped 1; count of bases not matched to a gene: 8. This chain's CDR3 is CASWLGDRANTEAFF. In nucleotides, the CDR3 is TGCGCCAGCTGGTTGGGGGACAGGGCGAACACTGAAGCTTTCTTT.

This chain uses TRBV19 with TRBJ1-3; D ambiguous. V shed 9 bases and J shed 1 base, with 16 bases lying between them. The CDR3 is 15 residues long. CDR1 is LNHDA and CDR2 is SQIVND in the germline V gene (reference sequence). The CDR3 DNA reads TGTGCCAGCGATGAACCCCACGCGTCTGGAAACACCATATATTTT. Its translation: CASDEPHASGNTIYF.

The CDR3, as DNA: TGTGCCAGCAGCTTAGGACCGGGCCAACAGGGGGCTCATGGCTACACCTTC. Translating gives CASSLGPGQQGAHGYTF. V and J are TRBV7-2 and TRBJ1-2; 9 bases are a match to TRBD1. The V gene end was trimmed by 1 base and the J gene end by 6 bases; junction bases not matched to a gene: 12. The germline V gene encodes CDR1 SGHTA and CDR2 FQGNSA. The CDR3 is made up of 17 amino acids. The variable domain in full, with the rest retrieved from reference TRBV7-2 and TRBJ1-2, is GAGVSQSPSNKVTEKGKDVELRCDPISGHTALYWYRQSLGQGLEFLIYFQGNSAPDKSGLPSDRFSAERTGGSVSTLTIQRTQQEDSAVYLCASSLGPGQQGAHGYTFGSGTRLTVV.